The clone carrying this T cell receptor (beta chain) was recorded only once. The source of the sample is a study of cytotoxic CD8 clonotypes in ibrutinib-treated CLL. This CDR3 has 14 residues. V shed 5 bases and J shed 8 bases, with 18 bases lying between them. The germline gives CDR1 SGHTA, CDR2 FQGNSA. Profiling relied on immunoSEQ multiplex PCR, and the TCRdb table lists in-frame clones only, not all of them. The table records about 13,000 clones, 55% to 75% of them present only once. This chain links TRBV7-2 with TRBJ1-2; D is unclear. The starting material was PBMCs, obtained before ibrutinib treatment. The sequence was collected from a human donor with chronic lymphocytic leukemia. Here the CDR3 DNA reads TGTGCCAGCAGCCTCGGACGGCAACTGGGGGGCTACACCTTC. This codes for CASSLGRQLGGYTF.